This T cell receptor (beta chain) was captured in a study of blood T cell repertoires in COVID-19 (dated by TCRdb to the early 2020s). Describing the broader study: Collaborator samples came from the United States, Italy and Spain and covered acute and convalescent phases of COVID-19. The material from the prospective study consisted of cDNA or gDNA derived from T cells, B-cell-depleted T cells, or PBMCs. The dataset comprised deeply sampled blood TCRbeta repertoires from subjects exposed to, actively infected with, or recovered from COVID-19. The repertoires were made available in a free public database intended to serve as a resource for research on the immune response to SARS-CoV-2. Samples came from the ongoing ImmuneRACE study (first 160 participants) plus 1,254 subjects from 6 global collaborators. Nearly every sample came with metadata listing a de-identified subject ID, COVID-19 status, age in years and sex. Where available, HLA class I and class II types were obtained from metadata supplied by the sample provider rather than from assay-based typing. The study at large found these results: How much clinical and demographic metadata was included differed by source and by participant, and the metadata was provided uncurated.

This clone was seen once. There is no known antigen for this receptor. It has no much larger one-base neighbor in the sample; base qualities were not kept. TCRbeta CDR3 regions were amplified from genomic DNA by means of the immunoSEQ Assay, a bias-controlled multiplex PCR. The authors processed their data as follows. The number of nucleated cells in each sample was estimated by amplification of reference gene primers within the assay. To quantify the absolute abundance of each unique TCRbeta CDR3 rearrangement, sequence reads were collapsed and filtered. Productive Simpson clonality was computed per sample as the square root of Simpson's diversity index over productive rearrangements. TCRdb re-hosts the immuneACCESS table, in-frame sequences only. Its copies lack some clones; in the studies checked, an unresolved V gene accounts for under half of them, and the cause for the rest is not known. V, J and clone size reflect that table, while D and trimming were determined from the DNA. In this sample the table shows about 150,000 clones, roughly 81% of which occur a single time. Around 2.5% of the sample is in the top ten clones.

The germline V gene gives CDR1 as SGHAT and CDR2 as FQNNGV. The CDR3 has 13 amino acids, counting the end cysteine and phenylalanine. Only the CDR3 DNA stays, 39 bases, in frame from base 1. At the junction V is shortened by 4 bases and J by 8 bases; bases outside the gene matches: 6. Collaborating institutions collected whole blood in K2EDTA tubes following their own protocols. For TCRbeta analysis, collaborators shipped samples in one of three forms: frozen whole blood, isolated PBMCs, or DNA extracted from either of those sample types. The sequencing input was peripheral blood. This receptor was taken from a human donor with acute or convalescent COVID-19. The donor label of this sample is uncertain. In this chain, TRBV11-2 is recombined with TRBJ1-2, with 8 middle bases fitting TRBD1. The CDR3 here reads CASSSQGARGYTF. The sequenced DNA is TGTGCCAGCAGCTCGCAGGGGGCGAGGGGCTACACCTTC.